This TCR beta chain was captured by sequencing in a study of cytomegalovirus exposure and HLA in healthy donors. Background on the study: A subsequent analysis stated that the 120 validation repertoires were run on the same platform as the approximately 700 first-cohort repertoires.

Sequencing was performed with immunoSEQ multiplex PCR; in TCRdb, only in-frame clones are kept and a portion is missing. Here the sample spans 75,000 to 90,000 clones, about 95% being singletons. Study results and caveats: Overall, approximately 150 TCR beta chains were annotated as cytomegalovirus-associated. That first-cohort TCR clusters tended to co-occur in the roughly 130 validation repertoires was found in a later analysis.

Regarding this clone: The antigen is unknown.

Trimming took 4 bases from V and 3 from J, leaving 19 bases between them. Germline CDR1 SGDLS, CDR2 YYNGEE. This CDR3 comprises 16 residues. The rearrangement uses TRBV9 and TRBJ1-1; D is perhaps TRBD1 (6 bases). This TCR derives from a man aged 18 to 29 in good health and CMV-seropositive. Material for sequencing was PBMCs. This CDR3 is CASSRDWGRRYTEAFF. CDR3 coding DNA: TGTGCCAGCAGCCGTGATTGGGGGCGAAGGTACACTGAAGCTTTCTTT.